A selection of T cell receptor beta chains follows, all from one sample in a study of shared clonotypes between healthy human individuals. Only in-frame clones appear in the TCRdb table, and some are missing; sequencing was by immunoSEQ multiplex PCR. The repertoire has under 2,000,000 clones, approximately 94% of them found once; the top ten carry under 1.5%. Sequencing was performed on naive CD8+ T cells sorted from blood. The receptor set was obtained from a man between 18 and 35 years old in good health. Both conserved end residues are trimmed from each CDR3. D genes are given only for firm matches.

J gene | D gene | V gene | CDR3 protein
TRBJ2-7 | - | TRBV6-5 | ASSYNPLGISEQY
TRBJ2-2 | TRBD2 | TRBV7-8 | ASSPERLAGFSITGELF
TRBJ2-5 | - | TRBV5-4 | ASSDSNQETQY
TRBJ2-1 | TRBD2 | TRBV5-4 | ALRGESSNEQF
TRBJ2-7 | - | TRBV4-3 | ASSQDRVGIIYEQY
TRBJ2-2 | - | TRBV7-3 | ASSKENTGELF
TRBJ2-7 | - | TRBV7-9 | ASSGGLGVNEQY
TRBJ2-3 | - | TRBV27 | ASSSTQTDTQY
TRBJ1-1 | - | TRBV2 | ASSEAYLGGVNTEAF
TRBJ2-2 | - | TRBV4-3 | ASSQDKQNTGELF
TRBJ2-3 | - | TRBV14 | ASSSTDYDTQY
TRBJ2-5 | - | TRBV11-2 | ASSLDETQY
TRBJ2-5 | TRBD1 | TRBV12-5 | ASGWGTGEETQY
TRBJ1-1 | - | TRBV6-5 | ASSYSLNTEAF
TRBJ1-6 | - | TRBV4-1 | ASSLREVPLESPLH
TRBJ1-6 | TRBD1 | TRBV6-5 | ASSGGSYNSPLH
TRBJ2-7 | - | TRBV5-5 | ASSLVATLSYEQY
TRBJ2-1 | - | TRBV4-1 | ASSQGFGTHNEQF
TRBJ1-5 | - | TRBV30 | AWSVDSPAQH
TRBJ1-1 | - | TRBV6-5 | ASSYAGANTEAF
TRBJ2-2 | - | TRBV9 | ASSSERAGELF
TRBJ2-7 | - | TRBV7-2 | ASSLGPPYEQY
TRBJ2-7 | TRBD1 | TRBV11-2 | ASSFDRAGEY